What follows is one T cell receptor beta chain and its context. Antigen specificity is unknown. Trimming shortened V by 4 bases and J by 1 base, and 9 bases separated the two germline ends. The CDR3 runs 14 residues. Germline assignment: CDR1 SNHLY and CDR2 FYNNEI. This record belongs to a study of cytomegalovirus exposure and HLA in healthy donors. Study-level findings and limits: Roughly uniform sequencing depth across donors was assumed, possibly incorrectly.

PCR primers comprised 60 Vbeta and 13 Jbeta primers. TCRdb keeps only in-frame clones here, not all; method: immunoSEQ multiplex PCR. The table includes 120,000 to 150,000 clones, 75% to 90% detected once. Sequencing was performed on PBMCs. The TCR originated in a young woman in good health and CMV-seronegative. This chain connects TRBV2 to TRBJ2-3; tentative D call: TRBD2 (5 bases). As DNA, the CDR3 is TGTGCCAGCAGTGTAAGCGGCGGCACAGATACGCAGTATTTT. It codes for CASSVSGGTDTQYF.